What follows are 20 T cell receptor beta chains derived from one specimen sequenced in a study of T cell responses to AZD1222 COVID-19 vaccine. Generated by immunoSEQ multiplex PCR, the TCRdb table keeps only in-frame clones and is missing some. In the table there are 110,000 to 150,000 clones, more than 90% of which are singletons. The sample consisted of peripheral blood, taken on day 0 of AZD1222 vaccination. All receptors derive from an adult in good health.

Concerning this clone itself: Other DNA sequences from this sample encode an identical CDR3 as well. This chain joins TRBV6-4 and TRBJ2-3; TRBD2 matches 8 bases. Germline V CDR1 and CDR2: MRHNA, SNTAGT. The CDR3 has 13 amino acids. J lost 3 bases, V lost 4 bases, and 0 bases had no gene match. CDR3 DNA sequence: TGTGCCAGCAGTGCTAGCGGGACAGATACGCAGTATTTT. Amino acid sequence: CASSASGTDTQYF.

The chain uses TRBV10-3 and TRBJ1-6; 9 positions agree with TRBD1. The germline gives CDR1 ENHRY, CDR2 SYGVKD. Trimming removed 2 bases from V and 8 bases from J; junction bases left unmatched: 7. The CDR3 sequence is 16 residues long. The CDR3 protein is CAISEEQGAPYSPLHF. As DNA, the CDR3 is TGTGCCATCAGTGAGGAACAGGGGGCCCCCTATTCACCCCTCCACTTT.

The count of this clone is one. This chain links TRBV28 with TRBJ2-1; D is unresolved. The V gene's germline CDR1 is MDHEN and CDR2 SYDVKM. This CDR3 contains 14 residues. The V and J ends lost 5 bases and 0 bases respectively, with 8 bases between them. The CDR3 here is CASSPTSSYNEQFF. The CDR3 DNA reads TGTGCCAGCAGTCCAACCAGCTCCTACAATGAGCAGTTCTTC.

To note about this clone: At one of its ends the junction is not consistent with the germline gene, which may arise from a read error. The genes are TRBV6-5 and TRBJ1-6; unclear D gene. There are 13 residues in the CDR3. Per germline, CDR1 MNHEY and CDR2 SVGAGI. Here the CDR3 DNA reads TGTGTCAGCCGGCTCTCCTATAATTCACCCCTCCACTTT. Protein: CVSRLSYNSPLHF.

The genes are TRBV12-3 or TRBV12-4 and TRBJ1-2; a possible D gene is TRBD1 (6 bases). V was trimmed by 2 bases and J by 7 bases, leaving 11 bases between them. There are 13 residues in the CDR3. This chain's CDR3 is CASSLRGGTGYTF. In DNA, the CDR3 is TGTGCCAGCAGTTTAAGGGGGGGCACTGGCTACACCTTC.

This chain links TRBV29-1 with TRBJ2-1; D gene ambiguous. The V end lost 4 bases, the J end lost 3 bases, and 7 bases lay between the germline ends. Germline CDR1 is SQVTM and CDR2 is ANQGSEA. This CDR3 spans 12 amino acids. CDR3 bases: TGCAGCGTTGTGGCGCTCTACAATGAGCAGTTCTTC. Protein sequence: CSVVALYNEQFF.

CDR3 DNA: TGTGCCAGCAGCTGGGACCGGACAGGCGGCTACACCTTC. This translates into CASSWDRTGGYTF. The rearrangement links TRBV6-5 to TRBJ1-2, with TRBD1 identical over 7 bases. V shed 6 bases and J 8 bases; nucleotides not matched to a gene: 9. Germline V lookup: CDR1 MNHEY, CDR2 SVGAGI. CDR3 length: 13 residues.

The chain joins TRBV10-2 to TRBJ2-3, with 9 bases aligning to TRBD2. J lost 2 bases, V lost 3 bases, and 12 bases had no gene match. There are 18 residues in the CDR3. Per the germline V gene, CDR1 is WSHSY and CDR2 is SAAADI. The CDR3 here is CASSEIAGDLHDTDTQYF. Here the CDR3 DNA reads TGCGCCAGCAGTGAAATAGCGGGAGACCTACATGACACAGATACGCAGTATTTT.

The rearrangement uses TRBV7-2 and TRBJ2-1; 7 bases are a match to TRBD2. The CDR3 loop spans 16 amino acids. Trimming at V came to 4 bases and at J to 2 bases, leaving 8 bases not matched to a gene. Germline V gives CDR1 SGHTA, CDR2 FQGNSA. The CDR3 nucleotides read TGTGCCAGCAGCTCCCCCGGGGGAGGGCCCTACAATGAGCAGTTCTTC. It yields the protein CASSSPGGGPYNEQFF.

The V gene is TRBV12-3 or TRBV12-4, the J gene TRBJ1-1, with no clear D. The CDR3 runs 12 residues. Between the trimmed V and J ends, which lost 3 bases and 0 bases, there was a span of 2 bases. DNA for the CDR3: TGTGCCAGCAGTTTGGTGAACACTGAAGCTTTCTTT. Its protein is CASSLVNTEAFF.

V gene TRBV5-1 combines with J gene TRBJ1-1, with TRBD1 as a possible D gene (6 bases). The ends were cut back, 4 bases at V and 1 base at J, with 14 bases in the middle. The germline V gene encodes CDR1 SGHRS and CDR2 YFSETQ. CDR3 size: 15 residues. The CDR3 reads CASSPRAGQNTEAFF. CDR3 coding DNA: TGCGCCAGCAGCCCAAGGGCGGGACAGAACACTGAAGCTTTCTTT.

The chain employs TRBV9 and TRBJ2-1, with D perhaps matching TRBD1 (6 bases). The V end lost 0 bases, the J end lost 12 bases, and 22 bases lay between the germline ends. The CDR3 runs 16 residues. Germline CDR1 reads SGDLS; CDR2 reads YYNGEE. The chain's CDR3 is CASSVGSGALTMRQFF. CDR3 DNA: TGTGCCAGCAGCGTAGGGTCAGGGGCCCTTACAATGAGGCAGTTCTTC.

V gene TRBV4-1 combines with J gene TRBJ2-2; TRBD2 is a possible D gene (6 bases). V lost 4 bases and J 1 base, leaving 10 bases between the germline ends. Germline lookup yields CDR1 MGHRA and CDR2 YSYEKL. CDR3 size: 15 residues. This CDR3 is CASSPVSGNTGELFF. For the CDR3, the DNA is TGCGCCAGCAGCCCGGTTAGCGGGAACACCGGGGAGCTGTTTTTT.

Worth noting for this clone: Other DNA sequences in the same sample also yield this CDR3. The chain uses TRBV7-3 and TRBJ1-1; the D is unclear. The V gene lost 3 bases and the J gene lost 0 bases, with 5 bases spanning the gap. Germline CDR1 SGHTA, CDR2 FQGTGA. The CDR3 is 13 amino acids. The CDR3 coding sequence is TGTGCCAGCAGCTTGACAATGAACACTGAAGCTTTCTTT. Translating gives CASSLTMNTEAFF. Full variable domain (remainder filled in from reference TRBV7-3 and TRBJ1-1): GAGVSQTPSNKVTEKGKYVELRCDPISGHTALYWYRQSLGQGPEFLIYFQGTGAADDSGLPNDRFFAVRPEGSVSTLKIQRTERGDSAVYLCASSLTMNTEAFFGQGTRLTVV.

This sequence joins TRBV5-1 and TRBJ2-1; TRBD2 might be the D (6 bases). The CDR3 is 14 residues long. V was cut by 3 bases and J by 5 bases, with 12 bases left in between. In germline, CDR1 is SGHRS, CDR2 YFSETQ. This CDR3 is CASSSDGLNNEQFF. The CDR3 nucleotides are TGCGCCAGCAGCTCCGACGGACTAAACAATGAGCAGTTCTTC.

The rearrangement joins TRBV11-3 to TRBJ2-5; tentative D call: TRBD1 (5 bases). Germline loops: CDR1 SGHNT, CDR2 YENEEA. This CDR3 contains 12 residues. Trimming took 5 bases from V and 7 from J, leaving 11 bases between them. CDR3 region: CASSQHRGTQYF. The CDR3 DNA is TGTGCCAGCAGCCAACATAGGGGGACCCAGTACTTC. The variable domain in full, with the rest retrieved from reference TRBV11-3 and TRBJ2-5, is EAGVVQSPRYKIIEKKQPVAFWCNPISGHNTLYWYLQNLGQGPELLIRYENEEAVDDSQLPKDRFSAERLKGVDSTLKIQPAELGDSAVYLCASSQHRGTQYFGPGTRLLVL.

The V call is TRBV9, the J call TRBJ2-7, with TRBD1 matching 12 bases. The CDR3 runs to 16 residues. Losses at the gene ends were 0 bases for V and 2 bases for J; bases not matched to a gene: 3. Germline CDR1 is SGDLS and CDR2 is YYNGEE. The CDR3 here is CASSVGGTGGPYEQYF. The CDR3 nucleotides are TGTGCCAGCAGCGTAGGGGGGACAGGGGGCCCCTACGAGCAGTACTTC. The full variable domain, with the rest looked up from reference TRBV9 and TRBJ2-7, is DSGVTQTPKHLITATGQRVTLRCSPRSGDLSVYWYQQSLDQGLQFLIQYYNGEERAKGNILERFSAQQFPDLHSELNLSSLELGDSALYFCASSVGGTGGPYEQYFGPGTRLTVT.

The gene calls are TRBV13 and TRBJ2-5; the D gene is possibly TRBD1 (6 bases). V was pared by 5 bases and J by 5 bases, with 15 bases between. CDR1 and CDR2 from the germline V gene are PRHDT and FYEKMQ (reference sequence). The CDR3 covers 14 residues. CDR3 DNA: TGTGCCAGCAGCCCCAGACAGGAGAGGGAGACCCAGTACTTC. It translates to CASSPRQERETQYF.

This chain links TRBV18 with TRBJ2-5; 12 bases are shared with TRBD2. This CDR3 contains 15 residues. V shed 5 bases, J shed 5 bases, and the junction held 6 bases outside the gene matches. Germline CDR1 and CDR2: KGHSH and LQKENI. The CDR3 DNA sequence: TGTGCCAGCTCAAATGGACTAGCGGGATCTGAGACCCAGTACTTC. This codes for CASSNGLAGSETQYF.

The chain has TRBV7-2 and TRBJ2-7; D gene unclear. Trimming removed 1 base from V and 6 bases from J, with 13 bases in between. The CDR3 covers 14 residues. Germline assignment: CDR1 SGHTA and CDR2 FQGNSA. The CDR3 sequence: CASSLGPAAIEQYF. CDR3 sequence (DNA): TGTGCCAGCAGCTTAGGTCCGGCTGCCATCGAGCAGTACTTC. Complete variable domain (other parts from reference TRBV7-2 and TRBJ2-7): GAGVSQSPSNKVTEKGKDVELRCDPISGHTALYWYRQSLGQGLEFLIYFQGNSAPDKSGLPSDRFSAERTGGSVSTLTIQRTQQEDSAVYLCASSLGPAAIEQYFGPGTRLTVT.